The 5 T cell receptor beta chains given below trace back to one sample, sequenced in a study of blood T cell repertoires in COVID-19 (dated by TCRdb to the early 2020s). The library was generated by the immunoSEQ multiplex PCR assay. Drawn from immuneACCESS, this table holds only the in-frame rearrangements with V and J called that TCRdb kept. Clones are partly lost; checked studies trace under half to an unresolved V gene and leave the rest unexplained. This sample comprises 45,000 to 65,000 clones, around 84% of them detected only once. Clones ranked in the top ten supply under 15% of the sample. Specimen: peripheral blood. Receptor source: a woman of 80 years or more with acute or convalescent COVID-19.

This clone was detected only once. The V call is TRBV30, the J call TRBJ1-1; the D gene is possibly TRBD1 (5 bases). The CDR3 runs 14 residues. The V and J ends lost 3 bases and 3 bases respectively, with 14 bases between them. Germline CDR1 and CDR2: GTSNPN and SVGIG (reference sequence). The chain's CDR3 is CAWSSGLGDTEAFF. As DNA, the CDR3 is TGTGCCTGGAGCTCGGGACTCGGAGACACTGAAGCTTTCTTT.

This clone was counted a few times. J is TRBJ1-2 and V is TRBV12-2; the table's D call TRBD1 went unverified against the DNA. TRBV12-2 is classified as a pseudogene. The CDR3 has 15 amino acids. The chain's CDR3 is CASRLFTGGYYGYTF. For the CDR3, the DNA is TGTGCAAGTCGCTTATTTACAGGGGGCTACTATGGCTACACCTTC.

This clone has just a few counts. The chain is built from TRBV5-1 and TRBJ2-5; 9 nucleotides line up with TRBD1. The CDR3 sequence is 14 residues long. Trimming cost V 4 bases and J 4 bases; bases outside gene matches: 5. Germline V gene data show CDR1 as SGHRS and CDR2 as YFSETQ. The CDR3 nucleotides read TGCGCCAGCAGCCCCGGGACAGGGACAGAGACCCAGTACTTC. Protein: CASSPGTGTETQYF.

The chain combines TRBV6-6 with TRBJ2-5, with D perhaps matching TRBD2 (5 bases). The CDR3 runs 14 residues. The germline gives CDR1 MNHNY, CDR2 SVGAGI (reference sequence). The V end was cut by 0 bases, the J end by 7 bases, with 12 bases between. In DNA, the CDR3 is TGTGCCAGCAGTTACTCCGGGATGGAGATGACCCAGTACTTC. This sequence encodes CASSYSGMEMTQYF.

The J gene is TRBJ2-1, the V gene TRBV18; 11 bases align to TRBD2. Germline CDR1 KGHSH, CDR2 LQKENI. Trimming at V came to 2 bases and at J to 4 bases, leaving 1 base not matched to a gene. The CDR3 loop spans 15 amino acids. This CDR3 reads CASSPSSGGYNEQFF. CDR3 sequence (DNA): TGTGCCAGCTCACCATCTAGCGGGGGGTACAATGAGCAGTTCTTC.